This T cell receptor beta chain is drawn from a study of CD8 T cells in ankylosing spondylitis. The study's findings and limits: What appeared characteristic of ankylosing spondylitis blood was a TCR beta motif of several highly homologous variants. Before this, some motif variants had been reported in reactive arthritis synovial fluid and blood.

V lost 6 bases and J 5 bases, leaving 8 bases between the germline ends. This CDR3 is 11 amino acids long. The V gene's germline CDR1 is MDHEN and CDR2 SYDVKM. This clonotype was seen only once. Its antigen is as yet unknown. The TCR beta libraries were generated through quantitative 5'-RACE incorporating molecular barcodes. Using its own MiXCR run on the 5' RACE reads, TCRdb lists one record per CDR3 protein. The profile shows 150,000 to 200,000 distinct CDR3 sequences, 15% to 20% of them singletons. The receptor was derived from a male donor with ankylosing spondylitis or in good health (not recorded which). The genes are TRBV28 and TRBJ2-7; D is perhaps TRBD1 (5 bases). What was sequenced was blood, either unsorted or a sorted T cell fraction (not recorded which). The CDR3 is CASRQENEQYF. The CDR3 DNA is TGTGCCAGCAGACAGGAAAACGAGCAGTACTTC.